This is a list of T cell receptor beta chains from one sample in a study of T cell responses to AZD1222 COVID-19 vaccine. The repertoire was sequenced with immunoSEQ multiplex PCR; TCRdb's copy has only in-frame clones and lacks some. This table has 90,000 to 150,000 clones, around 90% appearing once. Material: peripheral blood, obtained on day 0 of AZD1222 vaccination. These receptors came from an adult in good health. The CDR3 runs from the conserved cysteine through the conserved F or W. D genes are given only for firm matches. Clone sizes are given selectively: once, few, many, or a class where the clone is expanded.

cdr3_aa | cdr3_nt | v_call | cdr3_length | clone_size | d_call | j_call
CASSSIVAGAGELFF | TGTGCCAGCAGCTCCATAGTAGCGGGGGCCGGGGAGCTGTTTTTT | TRBV7-3 | 15 | NA | TRBD2 | TRBJ2-2
CASSVYRGIGETQYF | TGCGCCAGCAGCGTTTACAGGGGGATAGGGGAGACCCAGTACTTC | TRBV5-1 | 15 | once | TRBD1 | TRBJ2-5
CASRNNYGYTF | TGTGCCAGCAGAAATAACTATGGCTACACCTTC | TRBV9 | 11 | NA | NA | TRBJ1-2
CSAIRGNEQFF | TGCAGTGCAATTAGGGGGAATGAGCAGTTCTTC | TRBV20-1 | 11 | NA | NA | TRBJ2-1
CASSFFNSPLHF | TGTGCCAGCAGTTTCTTCAATTCACCCCTCCACTTT | TRBV27 | 12 | NA | NA | TRBJ1-6
CASSPLLQETQYF | TGTGCCAGCAGCCCTCTACTGCAAGAGACCCAGTACTTC | TRBV11-2 | 13 | NA | NA | TRBJ2-5
CATSATGLLYNEQFF | TGTGCCACCTCCGCTACCGGACTCCTCTACAATGAGCAGTTCTTC | TRBV24-1 | 15 | few | NA | TRBJ2-1
CAWGYRGSETQYF | TGTGCCTGGGGCTACAGGGGTTCTGAGACCCAGTACTTC | TRBV30 | 13 | NA | TRBD1 | TRBJ2-5
CASTLGRASDGEQYF | TGTGCCAGCACTCTAGGTCGGGCTAGCGACGGCGAGCAGTACTTC | TRBV9 | 15 | NA | NA | TRBJ2-7
CASSSLAAGGQETQYF | TGCGCCAGCAGCTCCTTGGCAGCGGGGGGTCAAGAGACCCAGTACTTC | TRBV5-1 | 16 | NA | TRBD2 | TRBJ2-5
CASSPWVSGNTIYF | TGTGCCAGCAGCCCTTGGGTCTCTGGAAACACCATATATTTT | TRBV27 | 14 | NA | NA | TRBJ1-3
CAWSRGTSKTQYF | TGTGCCTGGAGTCGAGGAACGTCGAAGACCCAGTACTTC | TRBV30 | 13 | NA | NA | TRBJ2-5
CATSRDQTNTEAFF | TGTGCCACCAGCAGAGACCAGACGAACACTGAAGCTTTCTTT | TRBV15 | 14 | NA | NA | TRBJ1-1
CASSVSGTSVNEQFF | TGTGCCAGCAGCGTCTCCGGGACTAGCGTAAATGAGCAGTTCTTC | TRBV5-4 | 15 | NA | TRBD2 | TRBJ2-1
CASSLARRYGYTF | TGCGCCAGCAGCTTGGCCAGGCGCTATGGCTACACCTTC | TRBV5-1 | 13 | NA | NA | TRBJ1-2
CASSSGLAGAGEQFF | TGTGCCAGCAGCTCAGGTCTAGCGGGAGCTGGTGAGCAGTTCTTC | TRBV7-3 | 15 | NA | TRBD2 | TRBJ2-1
CASSLSVTESYNEQFF | TGCGCCAGCAGCCTCTCGGTGACTGAGTCCTACAATGAGCAGTTCTTC | TRBV4-1 | 16 | NA | NA | TRBJ2-1
CAWSPGNQPQHF | TGTGCCTGGAGCCCCGGGAATCAGCCCCAGCATTTT | TRBV30 | 12 | NA | NA | TRBJ1-5
CATSDPTGKYTF | TGTGCCACCAGTGACCCGACAGGGAAGTACACCTTC | TRBV24-1 | 12 | NA | TRBD1 | TRBJ1-2
CAISGKQGAVTNSPLHF | TGTGCCATCAGTGGAAAACAGGGGGCAGTTACGAATTCACCCCTCCACTTT | TRBV10-3 | 17 | NA | TRBD1 | TRBJ1-6
CASSLVSLAGGPNTGELFF | TGCGCCAGCAGCTTGGTGTCTCTAGCGGGAGGCCCGAACACCGGGGAGCTGTTTTTT | TRBV5-1 | 19 | NA | TRBD2 | TRBJ2-2
CASSPDRVGTQYF | TGTGCCAGCAGTCCCGACAGAGTCGGGACCCAGTACTTC | TRBV6-5 | 13 | NA | NA | TRBJ2-5
CASSVVSGGISYNEQFF | TGTGCCAGCAGCGTAGTTAGCGGGGGTATTTCCTACAATGAGCAGTTCTTC | TRBV9 | 17 | NA | TRBD2 | TRBJ2-1
CASMGNTIYF | TGTGCCAGTATGGGAAACACCATATATTTT | TRBV12-3/TRBV12-4 | 10 | once | NA | TRBJ1-3